The 27 T cell receptor beta chains listed next were all sequenced from one sample in a study of CXCR3-negative and CXCR3-positive naive CD8 T cells. cDNA libraries for TRB were generated by 5' RACE incorporating UMI labels. TCRdb re-called the 5' RACE reads; every CDR3 protein appears as one record, without DNA. This sample's table has 55,000 to 70,000 distinct CDR3 sequences. The antigens these receptors bind are not known. Whole-study results and caveats: CXCR3-positive naive cells carried more hydrophobic TRB CDR3s than CXCR3-negative ones.

What was sequenced was naive CXCR3+ CD8+ T cells from blood. Subset indicated: CD45RO-CCR7+CD27+CD95- naive CD8+ T cells expressing CXCR3 (TNR3+). These receptors all come from a human donor in good health. Some clones in this sample may be carry-over from other donors' samples.

The chain combines TRBV28 with TRBJ2-7. Germline V gives CDR1 MDHEN, CDR2 SYDVKM. The length of the CDR3 is 15 residues. CDR3 residues: CASSLGVSSSYEQYF.

The J gene is TRBJ2-4, the V gene TRBV6-5; lacking DNA, the TRBD1 call made by TCRdb goes unchecked. From germline, CDR1 is MNHEY and CDR2 SVGAGI. The CDR3 is made up of 14 amino acids. CDR3 in amino acids: CASTHPRDKNIQYF.

The V call is TRBV11-1, the J call TRBJ2-5; checking the TCRdb D call of TRBD1 is not possible without DNA. The germline V gene encodes CDR1 SGHAT and CDR2 FQDESV (reference sequence). The CDR3 loop spans 14 amino acids. The chain's CDR3 is CASSLRQGWETQYF.

The V gene is TRBV5-5, the J gene TRBJ2-7; with no DNA, the TCRdb D assignment of TRBD1 cannot be verified. The CDR3 has 14 residues. Germline assignment: CDR1 SGHKS and CDR2 YYEKEE (reference sequence). The CDR3: CASSEWDTAYEQYF. Looking up the rest from reference TRBV5-5 and TRBJ2-7 gives the full variable domain: DAGVTQSPTHLIKTRGQQVTLRCSPISGHKSVSWYQQVLGQGPQFIFQYYEKEERGRGNFPDRFSARQFPNYSSELNVNALLLGDSALYLCASSEWDTAYEQYFGPGTRLTVT.

The V call is TRBV7-8, the J call TRBJ1-1; TCRdb's D gene call, TRBD1, goes unchecked for lack of DNA. Germline V gives CDR1 SGHVS, CDR2 FQNEAQ. This CDR3 region has 14 residues. The CDR3: CASTGTGGETEAFF.

The chain carries TRBV6-2 or TRBV6-3 and TRBJ2-5. This CDR3 has 17 residues. Germline CDR1 MNHEY, CDR2 SVGEGT. CDR3 residues: CASSYRHTLRLQETQYF.

This chain links TRBV5-6 with TRBJ2-5; the TCRdb call, TRBD2, lacks DNA for checking. The CDR3 runs to 16 residues. Germline CDR1 reads SGHDT; CDR2 reads YYEEEE. The CDR3 region is CASSNPLAGHQETQYF.

The rearrangement uses TRBV7-2 and TRBJ1-5. The CDR3 has 16 residues. The V gene's germline CDR1 is SGHTA and CDR2 FQGNSA. The CDR3 reads CASSLEQYYSNQPQHF.

The rearrangement joins TRBV20-1 to TRBJ1-1. The CDR3 extends over 11 amino acids. The V gene's germline CDR1 is DFQATT and CDR2 SNEGSKA (reference sequence). The CDR3 here is CSARAFTEAFF.

The chain is built from TRBV11-2 and TRBJ2-7. The length of the CDR3 is 14 residues. Per germline, CDR1 SGHAT and CDR2 FQNNGV. The CDR3 spells CASSLEWGIYEQYF. The full variable domain, its missing parts supplied by reference TRBV11-2 and TRBJ2-7, is EAGVAQSPRYKIIEKRQSVAFWCNPISGHATLYWYQQILGQGPKLLIQFQNNGVVDDSQLPKDRFSAERLKGVDSTLKIQPAKLEDSAVYLCASSLEWGIYEQYFGPGTRLTVT.

V is TRBV7-2 and J is TRBJ2-7; TCRdb gives TRBD1 as the D gene, but with no DNA this cannot be confirmed. This CDR3 has 15 amino acids. Germline V gene sequence: CDR1 SGHTA, CDR2 FQGNSA. CDR3 residues: CASSLGAGTPYEQYF. Variable domain in full (rest from reference TRBV7-2 and TRBJ2-7): GAGVSQSPSNKVTEKGKDVELRCDPISGHTALYWYRQSLGQGLEFLIYFQGNSAPDKSGLPSDRFSAERTGGSVSTLTIQRTQQEDSAVYLCASSLGAGTPYEQYFGPGTRLTVT.

This chain joins TRBV3-1 and TRBJ2-1; TCRdb calls TRBD1, which cannot be checked without DNA. This CDR3 has 16 residues. CDR1 LGHDT and CDR2 YNNKEL come from the germline V gene (reference sequence). The CDR3 loop is CASSLRDVFSYNEQFF.

V gene TRBV5-1 combines with J gene TRBJ2-3; TCRdb lists TRBD2, though no DNA is available to test this call. The CDR3 has 13 residues. In germline, CDR1 is SGHRS, CDR2 YFSETQ. CDR3 protein: CASNGGGTDTQYF.

V is TRBV27 and J is TRBJ2-7; TCRdb names TRBD1, which stays unverified in the absence of DNA. There are 16 residues in the CDR3. The germline V gene encodes CDR1 MNHEY and CDR2 SMNVEV (reference sequence). The CDR3 loop reads CASSLFTGSPSYEQYF.

V usage is TRBV4-1 and J usage is TRBJ2-7. Germline loops: CDR1 MGHRA, CDR2 YSYEKL. This CDR3 comprises 13 residues. CDR3: CASSQDRTYEQYF.

The chain is built from TRBV28 and TRBJ1-1; TCRdb selects TRBD1, and the lack of DNA leaves this call unchecked. Germline V gene lookup returns CDR1 MDHEN and CDR2 SYDVKM. This CDR3 is built from 17 residues. The CDR3 sequence: CATSLIGTKILNTEAFF.

The rearrangement joins TRBV9 to TRBJ2-3; TCRdb's D call of TRBD2 is untestable without DNA. The CDR3 has 19 residues. The germline V gene encodes CDR1 SGDLS and CDR2 YYNGEE. Here the CDR3 reads CASSSSKRGGPSSTDTQYF.

The chain is built from TRBV14 and TRBJ2-1; as DNA is missing, the TRBD1 call by TCRdb cannot be tested. Germline CDR1 reads SGHDN; CDR2 reads FVKESK. This CDR3 has 13 residues. The CDR3 region is CASRPRGYNEQFF.

This chain joins TRBV28 and TRBJ2-3. Germline V gives CDR1 MDHEN, CDR2 SYDVKM. CDR3 length: 13 amino acids. CDR3 residues: CASSFLDGDTQYF.

The gene calls are TRBV15 and TRBJ1-2; TCRdb's assignment of TRBD1 cannot be checked, as there is no DNA. The germline V gene encodes CDR1 LNHNV and CDR2 YYDKDF (reference sequence). The length of the CDR3 is 13 residues. CDR3 in amino acids: CATTGQGSYGYTF.

V and J are TRBV4-2 and TRBJ2-1; there is no DNA to check the TCRdb D call of TRBD2. This CDR3 region has 15 residues. Germline V gene sequence: CDR1 LGHNA, CDR2 YNFKEQ. The CDR3 protein is CASSQAEAEYNEQFF.

V gene TRBV7-9 combines with J gene TRBJ1-6; TCRdb's D gene call, TRBD1, goes unchecked for lack of DNA. Germline V gives CDR1 SEHNR, CDR2 FQNEAQ (reference sequence). The CDR3 is 15 residues long. CDR3 region: CASSGTDLSNSPLHF.

The chain is built from TRBV29-1 and TRBJ2-7; with no DNA, the TCRdb D assignment of TRBD1 cannot be verified. In germline, CDR1 is SQVTM, CDR2 ANQGSEA. The length of the CDR3 is 11 residues. This chain's CDR3 is CSVAGGHEQYF.

The gene calls are TRBV12-3 or TRBV12-4 and TRBJ1-3; TCRdb names TRBD1, which stays unverified in the absence of DNA. This CDR3 is built from 16 residues. The CDR3 loop is CASNPPTTGTGNTIYF.

The chain employs TRBV2 and TRBJ2-1; the D call of TRBD2 rests on TCRdb alone, since no DNA is present to check it. Germline CDR1 reads SNHLY; CDR2 reads FYNNEI. The CDR3 is 16 amino acids. Here the CDR3 reads CASSEGAGGRYNEQFF.

The chain employs TRBV20-1 and TRBJ2-1; the TRBD1 assignment by TCRdb is unverifiable without DNA. CDR1 and CDR2 from the germline V gene are DFQATT and SNEGSKA (reference sequence). This CDR3 is 15 amino acids long. The CDR3 is CSAYDSAIVYNEQFF.

The chain has TRBV28 and TRBJ2-3; lacking DNA, the TRBD1 call made by TCRdb goes unchecked. There are 14 residues in the CDR3. From germline, CDR1 is MDHEN and CDR2 SYDVKM. The CDR3 reads CASGRPAYTDTQYF. Looking up the rest from reference TRBV28 and TRBJ2-3 gives the full variable domain: DVKVTQSSRYLVKRTGEKVFLECVQDMDHENMFWYRQDPGLGLRLIYFSYDVKMKEKGDIPEGYSVSREKKERFSLILESASTNQTSMYLCASGRPAYTDTQYFGPGTRLTVL.